The next 4 T cell receptor beta chains were all read from a single sample in a study of cytomegalovirus exposure and HLA in healthy donors. A multiplex PCR was run with 60 Vbeta primers and 13 Jbeta primers. TCRdb's table, derived via immunoSEQ multiplex PCR, lists solely in-frame clones and lacks some. Among some 150,000 clones listed, about 85% were seen once. The sample taken for sequencing was PBMCs. These receptors originate from a human donor in good health.

DNA of the CDR3: TGTGCCAGCAGCGTAGACCCAGCGGCTGGAAACACCATATATTTT. It yields the protein CASSVDPAAGNTIYF. The rearrangement joins TRBV9 to TRBJ1-3; D not resolved. The CDR3 runs to 15 residues. Germline CDR1 is SGDLS and CDR2 is YYNGEE. Between the trimmed V and J ends, which lost 0 bases and 2 bases, there was a span of 9 bases.

V usage is TRBV27 and J usage is TRBJ2-2; D perhaps matches TRBD2 (6 bases). The V gene's germline CDR1 is MNHEY and CDR2 SMNVEV (reference sequence). This CDR3 spans 13 amino acids. Deletions cut 3 bases from V and 6 bases from J, with 8 bases between. In DNA form, the CDR3 reads TGTGCCAGCAGTTTGGGGGGTTCCGGGGAGCTGTTTTTT. Its translation is CASSLGGSGELFF.

The genes are TRBV7-8 and TRBJ2-5; a weak D match, TRBD2 (6 bases). Deletions cut 2 bases from V and 3 bases from J, with 19 bases between. The germline gives CDR1 SGHVS, CDR2 FQNEAQ. This CDR3 region has 17 residues. The CDR3 nucleotides are TGTGCCAGCAGCTTACGTACCGGGAGTCTTTCCGAAGAGACCCAGTACTTC. Its translation: CASSLRTGSLSEETQYF.

J is TRBJ1-5 and V is TRBV30; 7 nucleotides agree with TRBD1. V was clipped by 0 bases and J by 4 bases; unmatched bases: 9. The V gene's germline CDR1 is GTSNPN and CDR2 SVGIG (reference sequence). The CDR3 contains 16 residues. The CDR3 reads CAWSVSAGGRNQPQHF. CDR3 coding DNA: TGTGCCTGGAGTGTTTCGGCAGGGGGTAGGAATCAGCCCCAGCATTTT.